This T cell receptor beta chain was profiled in a study of human T cells and chemical hapten exposure (dated by TCRdb to the early 2020s). With regard to the full study: For sensitization, 2% DPC in acetone was applied to a 2 cm by 2 cm area of upper inner arm skin. Patch testing was performed on the upper back with Finn chambers containing 0.01% DPC, and the patch tests were scored after 6 days according to International Contact Dermatitis Research Group standards. The study tracked peripheral blood TCR repertoire changes in vivo during primary and secondary sensitization to the hapten diphenylcyclopropenone (DPC) in alopecia patients. The patient cohort, mostly female, included alopecia areata with under or over 50% scalp involvement, alopecia totalis and alopecia universalis. Libraries were pooled for sequencing, and variation in per-sample TCR yields was attributed mainly to small differences in library volumes within the pool. Around 30 alopecia patients provided blood for TCR sequencing at one to four time points (pre-sensitization, 2, 6 and 24 weeks). Blood was sampled from patients pre-sensitization (week 0) and at 2, 6 and about 24 weeks after DPC sensitization. Weekly therapeutic DPC doses were additionally applied to the scalp of patients throughout the roughly 23-week study period. Study-wide findings and limitations: Because every patient had alopecia, a presumed autoimmune disease, the patients' immune response might differ from that of healthy individuals. The number of PT1 expanded TCRs positively correlated with patch test score, significant at thresholds 8, 16 and 32 but not 4. DPC sensitization did not change how many TCRs were above 1 in 1000 frequency, and no evidence was found of alterations in global repertoire structure. Compared with pre-sensitization or healthy control sets, expanded TCRs formed significantly more large CDR3 similarity clusters, which is consistent with antigen-driven responses. Repeated subsampling changed both the strength of the expansion versus patch-test correlation and the threshold at which that correlation became significant.

The time point label on this specimen signifies: patch test 1, 2 weeks after DPC sensitization. The sample's treatment or condition label, decoded: therapeutic diphenylcyclopropenone sensitization with weekly scalp DPC. Blood at each patch-test visit was drawn before the patch test was applied. Eligible patients were aged 18 to 70, diagnosed with alopecia, deemed suitable for DPC therapy, and excluded if pregnant. Total RNA was isolated from unfractionated whole blood collected in Tempus Blood RNA tubes. The method behind the library was RACE. TCRdb shows the sequencer as NextSeq 500. Library preparation attached unique molecular identifiers to individual cDNA molecules for quantitative, reproducible TCR counting. Each blood RNA sample was used to sequence both TCR alpha and TCR beta chains. As for the original processing: A median of about 87,000 TCRs per sample was observed, with a range of about 23,224 to 700,000. V, J and CDR3 annotation of the TCR reads was performed with the Decombinator software suite. For the PS versus PT1 abundance plots, all samples were subsampled to the same number of TCRs (28,000). Expanded TCRs were defined as absent before sensitization and observed at least eight times at the 2-week time point. Using fastp at Q25 and MiXCR, TCRdb reprocessed the public reads and kept productive beta chains. Each CDR3 protein gets just one entry, which takes the most common genes and DNA from the rows behind it. The V and J calls come from TCRdb's annotation, not from the publication. The sample table records about 90,000 distinct CDR3 sequences; roughly a tenth of these occur just once. The ten biggest clones cover roughly 2.4% of the sample.

The CDR3 goes from the cysteine to the phenylalanine over 18 residues. Only the CDR3 part of the read is kept: 54 bases, read in frame from the first base. Sequences SGHDN (CDR1) and FVKESK (CDR2) are obtained from the germline V gene. V and J lose 1 base and 3 bases, and a span of 18 bases separates them. This clonotype was recorded many times. There is no known antigen for this receptor. Base qualities are not recorded, but no much larger clone differs from it by a single base. This receptor was obtained from a man aged 35 to 55 with alopecia areata. Some clones in this sample may be carry-over from other donors' samples. This chain is built from TRBV14 and TRBJ1-4; TRBD1 is a weak D gene call, 5 bases matching. The sample consisted of whole blood, taken in connection with sensitization to the hapten diphenylcyclopropenone (DPC). The CDR3 loop reads CASSQVIVGGRANEKLFF. The DNA sequence is as follows: TGTGCCAGCAGCCAAGTGATTGTCGGGGGACGGGCTAATGAAAAACTGTTTTTT.